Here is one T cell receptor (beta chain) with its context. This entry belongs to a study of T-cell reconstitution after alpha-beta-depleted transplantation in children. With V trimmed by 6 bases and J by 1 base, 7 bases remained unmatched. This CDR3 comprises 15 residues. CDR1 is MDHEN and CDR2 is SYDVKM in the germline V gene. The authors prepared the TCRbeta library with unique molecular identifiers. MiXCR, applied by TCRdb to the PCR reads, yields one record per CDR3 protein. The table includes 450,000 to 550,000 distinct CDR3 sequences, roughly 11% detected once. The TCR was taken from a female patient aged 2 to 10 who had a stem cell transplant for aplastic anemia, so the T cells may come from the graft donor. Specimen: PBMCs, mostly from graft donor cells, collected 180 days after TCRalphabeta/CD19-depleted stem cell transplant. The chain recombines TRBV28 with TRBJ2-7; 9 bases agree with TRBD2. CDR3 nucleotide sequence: TGTGCCAGCAGATTTAGCGGGAGAAGTTCCTACGAGCAGTACTTC. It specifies CASRFSGRSSYEQYF.